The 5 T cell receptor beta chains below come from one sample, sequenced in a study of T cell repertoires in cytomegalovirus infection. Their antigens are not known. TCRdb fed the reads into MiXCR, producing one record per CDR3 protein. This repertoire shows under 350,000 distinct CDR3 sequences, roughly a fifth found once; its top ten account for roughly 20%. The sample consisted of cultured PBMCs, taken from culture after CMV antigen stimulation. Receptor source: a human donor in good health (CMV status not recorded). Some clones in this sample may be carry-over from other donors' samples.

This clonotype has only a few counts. In nucleotides, the CDR3 is TGTGCCAGCCTAGCGGGAGTAGGAAATGAGCAGTTCTTC. Residues: CASLAGVGNEQFF. The V and J genes are TRBV19 and TRBJ2-1; 10 nucleotides align to TRBD2. The ends lost 9 bases at V and 7 bases at J; junction bases unmatched: 6. The CDR3 runs 13 residues. Germline V lookup: CDR1 LNHDA, CDR2 SQIVND (reference sequence).

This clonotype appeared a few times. CDR3 nucleotides: TGTGCCAGCAGCTCCCCTTTGACATACCTTCAAGAGACCCAGTACTTC. Translation: CASSSPLTYLQETQYF. J is TRBJ2-5 and V is TRBV11-2; no firm D call. Trimming removed 4 bases at V and 2 bases at J, with 17 bases between. Per the germline V gene, CDR1 is SGHAT and CDR2 is FQNNGV. This CDR3 spans 16 amino acids.

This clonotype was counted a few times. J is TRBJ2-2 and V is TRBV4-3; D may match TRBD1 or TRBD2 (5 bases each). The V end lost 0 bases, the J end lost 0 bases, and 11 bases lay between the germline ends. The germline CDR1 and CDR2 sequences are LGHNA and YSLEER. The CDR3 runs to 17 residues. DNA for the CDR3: TGCGCCAGCAGCCAAGAGGTTGGGGGAGCGAACACCGGGGAGCTGTTTTTT. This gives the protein CASSQEVGGANTGELFF.

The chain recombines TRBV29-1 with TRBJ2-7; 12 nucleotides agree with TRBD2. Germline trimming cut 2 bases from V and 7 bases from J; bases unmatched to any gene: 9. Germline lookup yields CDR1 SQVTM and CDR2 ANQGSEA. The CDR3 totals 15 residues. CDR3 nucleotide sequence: TGCAGCGTTGAAAGCCTAGCGGGAGGGCCAGGTGAGCAGTACTTC. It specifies CSVESLAGGPGEQYF.

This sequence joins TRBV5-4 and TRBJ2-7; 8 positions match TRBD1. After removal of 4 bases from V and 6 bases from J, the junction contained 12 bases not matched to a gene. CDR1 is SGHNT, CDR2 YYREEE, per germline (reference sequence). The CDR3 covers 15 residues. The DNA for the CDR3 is TGTGCCAGCAGCAGCCGACAGGGGCAAGTTGGCGAGCAGTACTTC. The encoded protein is CASSSRQGQVGEQYF.